This T cell receptor (beta chain) derives from a study of cytomegalovirus exposure and HLA in healthy donors (dated 2017 in TCRdb). Turning to the overall study: A later analysis indicated that the roughly 130 validation repertoires were generated on the platform also employed for the approximately 700 repertoires of the first cohort. The study was designed to test whether signatures of past pathogen exposure could be identified by cataloging public T cell receptors. In addition to the first cohort of hundreds of subjects, a separate validation cohort of 100 to 150 different subjects was used. To predict cytomegalovirus infection status, the study combined high-throughput TCR immunosequencing, statistical association of individual TCRs with disease status, and machine learning.

Library preparation used the immunoSEQ multiplex PCR assay. In the source study's methods: To diagnose cytomegalovirus status from the catalog of TCR beta chain sequences, a statistical classification framework was built. TCRdb limited this immuneACCESS table to in-frame rearrangements with V and J called. A share of clones is missing; checked studies link under half to unresolved V genes, and the rest is unexplained. The V and J calls and the clone size are those of that table, but D and trimming were determined from the DNA. This sample holds over 250,000 clones; 65% to 90% were observed only once. Of the sample, 1% is held by the ten largest clones. The paper as a whole reports these results and caveats: The study gave a list of around 170 TCR beta chains associated with cytomegalovirus. While some public TCRs were present in many individuals, most TCR sequences turned up only very rarely across donors. In both the original and validation cohorts, the classifier was reported to diagnose cytomegalovirus status with high specificity and sensitivity. It was suggested by the authors that the approach could potentially be generalized to other disease states and immunological phenotypes. A later analysis lacked HLA typing for the validation cohort, so it scored co-occurrence in that cohort across all 120 repertoires. Of the cluster scores, 90% to 95% were above 0 in a later analysis, which found that TCRs clustered in the first cohort also tended to co-occur in the 90 to 150 validation repertoires. A few of the identified cytomegalovirus-associated TCR beta chains were confirmed in vitro to be specific for cytomegalovirus antigens.

Note on this clone: Its specific antigen is unknown. The record has no base qualities; no much larger clone is one base away.

From a lookup of the germline V gene (reference sequence), CDR1 and CDR2 are MNHNY and SVGAGI. V loses 0 bases, J loses 7 bases, and the germline ends lie 12 bases apart. Measured from the cysteine to the phenylalanine, the CDR3 is 14 residues long. The kept DNA is CDR3 alone, 42 bases in frame from the first base. The donors were included in the validation cohort of 120 subjects, a group kept apart from the approximately 700-subject first cohort. The source is a young woman in good health and CMV-seronegative. This sequence uses TRBV6-6 and TRBJ1-1; TRBD1 is a weak D gene call, 5 bases matching. The sample was PBMCs. The CDR3 sequence is CASSYSGQGREAFF. The bases read TGTGCCAGCAGTTACTCGGGGCAGGGCCGTGAAGCTTTCTTT.